One TCR beta chain is described in this entry. Its cognate antigen is unknown. Repertoires were generated with immunoSEQ multiplex PCR, while TCRdb's copy carries only in-frame clones and drops some. The sample holds approximately 70,000 clones, 86% seen once. Trimming cost V 5 bases and J 6 bases, with 11 bases left between them. This CDR3 has 13 residues. CDR1 MNHEY and CDR2 SMNVEV come from the germline V gene (reference sequence). The sample belongs to a study of T cell responses to AZD1222 COVID-19 vaccine. About the study: Recipients boosted at about 4 weeks or about 12 weeks are pooled. Study conclusions and caveats: Nearly half of spike-specific TCRs reportedly target variant regions that are unmutated in the B.1.351 and B.1.1.7 variants.

The V call is TRBV27, the J call TRBJ1-5, with unresolved D. This clonotype was sampled from an adult in good health. The sequencing here drew on peripheral blood, taken on day 0 of AZD1222 vaccination. The CDR3 DNA sequence: TGTGCCAGCAGTCCACATGACCGTCAGCCCCAGCATTTT. Amino acids: CASSPHDRQPQHF.